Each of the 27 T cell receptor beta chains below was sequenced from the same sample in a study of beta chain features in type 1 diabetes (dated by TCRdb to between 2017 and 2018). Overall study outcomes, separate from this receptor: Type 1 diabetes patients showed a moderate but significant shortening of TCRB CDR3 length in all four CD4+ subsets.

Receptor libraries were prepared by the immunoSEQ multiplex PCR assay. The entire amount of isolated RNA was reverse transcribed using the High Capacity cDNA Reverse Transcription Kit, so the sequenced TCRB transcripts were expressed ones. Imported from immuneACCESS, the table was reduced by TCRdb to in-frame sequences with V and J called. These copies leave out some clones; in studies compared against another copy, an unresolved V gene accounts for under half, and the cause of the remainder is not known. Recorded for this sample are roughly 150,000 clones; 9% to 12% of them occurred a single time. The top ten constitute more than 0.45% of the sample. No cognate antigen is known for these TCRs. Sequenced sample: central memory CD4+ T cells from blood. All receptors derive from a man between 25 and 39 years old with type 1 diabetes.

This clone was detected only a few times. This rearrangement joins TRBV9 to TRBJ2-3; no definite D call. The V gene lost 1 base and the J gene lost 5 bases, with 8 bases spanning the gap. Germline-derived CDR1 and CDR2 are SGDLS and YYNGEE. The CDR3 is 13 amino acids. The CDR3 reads CASSVFAGDTQYF. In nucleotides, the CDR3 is TGTGCCAGCAGCGTATTTGCCGGAGATACGCAGTATTTT.

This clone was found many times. In DNA form, the CDR3 reads TGTGCCTGGAAAGGTCTCGGGACAGGGAACGAAAAACTGTTTTTT. Translation: CAWKGLGTGNEKLFF. The rearrangement links TRBV30 to TRBJ1-4; 9 nucleotides agree with TRBD1. V lost 4 bases, J lost 8 bases, and 11 bases stayed unmatched. Germline V gene sequence: CDR1 GTSNPN, CDR2 SVGIG (reference sequence). The CDR3 length is 15 residues.

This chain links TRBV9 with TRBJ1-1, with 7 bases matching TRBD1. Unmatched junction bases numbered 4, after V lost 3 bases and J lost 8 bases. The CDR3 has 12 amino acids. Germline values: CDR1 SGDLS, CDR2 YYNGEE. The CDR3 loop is CASSGPGGEAFF. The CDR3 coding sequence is TGTGCCAGCAGCGGCCCAGGGGGGGAAGCTTTCTTT.

The CDR3: CASSYSYRANTGELFF. CDR3 DNA sequence: TGTGCCAGCAGTTACTCATACAGAGCGAACACCGGGGAGCTGTTTTTT. This chain joins TRBV6-5 and TRBJ2-2; D unclear. This CDR3 spans 16 amino acids. Germline V lookup: CDR1 MNHEY, CDR2 SVGAGI. Trimming stripped 0 bases from V and 0 bases from J, with 8 bases between.

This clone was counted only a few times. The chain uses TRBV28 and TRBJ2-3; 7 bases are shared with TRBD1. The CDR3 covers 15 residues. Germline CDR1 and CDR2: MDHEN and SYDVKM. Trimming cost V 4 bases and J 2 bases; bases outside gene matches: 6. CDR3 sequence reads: CASSSWDRTTDTQYF. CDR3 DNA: TGTGCCAGCAGTTCCTGGGACAGAACCACAGATACGCAGTATTTT.

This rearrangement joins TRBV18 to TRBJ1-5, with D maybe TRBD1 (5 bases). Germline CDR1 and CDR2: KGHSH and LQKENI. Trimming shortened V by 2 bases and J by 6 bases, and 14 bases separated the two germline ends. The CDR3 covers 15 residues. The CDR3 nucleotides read TGTGCCAGCTCACCAGGGGCAGGCGGTAGTCAGCCCCAGCATTTT. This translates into CASSPGAGGSQPQHF.

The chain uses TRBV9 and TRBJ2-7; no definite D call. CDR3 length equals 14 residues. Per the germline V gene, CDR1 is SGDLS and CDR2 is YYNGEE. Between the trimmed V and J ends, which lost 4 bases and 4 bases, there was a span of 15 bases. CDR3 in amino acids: CASSSAPAGYEQYF. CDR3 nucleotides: TGTGCCAGCAGCTCCGCTCCGGCAGGATACGAGCAGTACTTC.

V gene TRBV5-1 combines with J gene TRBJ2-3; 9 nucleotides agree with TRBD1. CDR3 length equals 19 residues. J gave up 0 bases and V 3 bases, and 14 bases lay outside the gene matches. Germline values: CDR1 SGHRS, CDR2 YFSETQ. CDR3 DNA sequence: TGCGCCAGCAGCTCCTCGCCGGGACAGGGACAACTTAGCACAGATACGCAGTATTTT. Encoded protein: CASSSSPGQGQLSTDTQYF.

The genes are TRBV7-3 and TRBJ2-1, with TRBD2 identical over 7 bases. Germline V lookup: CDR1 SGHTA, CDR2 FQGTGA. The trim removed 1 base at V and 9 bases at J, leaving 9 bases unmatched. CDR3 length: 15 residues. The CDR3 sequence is CASSLRGGSGGEQFF. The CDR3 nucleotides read TGTGCCAGCAGCTTAAGGGGCGGGAGTGGGGGTGAGCAGTTCTTC. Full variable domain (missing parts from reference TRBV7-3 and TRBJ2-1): GAGVSQTPSNKVTEKGKYVELRCDPISGHTALYWYRQSLGQGPEFLIYFQGTGAADDSGLPNDRFFAVRPEGSVSTLKIQRTERGDSAVYLCASSLRGGSGGEQFFGPGTRLTVL.

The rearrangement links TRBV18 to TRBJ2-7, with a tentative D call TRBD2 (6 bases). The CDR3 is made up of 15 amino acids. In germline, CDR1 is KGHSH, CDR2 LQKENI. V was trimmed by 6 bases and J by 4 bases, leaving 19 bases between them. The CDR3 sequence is CASSMPGLGEYEQYF. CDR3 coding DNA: TGTGCCAGCTCCATGCCGGGACTGGGAGAGTACGAGCAGTACTTC. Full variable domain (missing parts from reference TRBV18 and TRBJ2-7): NAGVMQNPRHLVRRRGQEARLRCSPMKGHSHVYWYRQLPEEGLKFMVYLQKENIIDESGMPKERFSAEFPKEGPSILRIQQVVRGDSAAYFCASSMPGLGEYEQYFGPGTRLTVT.

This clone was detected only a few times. The CDR3, as DNA: TGCGCCAGCAGCTTGATTCTGCGGGAGTACGGAGAGACCCAGTACTTC. Protein: CASSLILREYGETQYF. The chain combines TRBV5-1 with TRBJ2-5; 7 nucleotides align to TRBD2. The V and J ends lost 1 base and 4 bases, in that order; junction bases with no gene match: 10. Germline assignment: CDR1 SGHRS and CDR2 YFSETQ. The CDR3 has 16 residues.

The CDR3 here is CASSVDGGSTYEQYF. The DNA for the CDR3 is TGTGCCAGCAGCGTAGACGGCGGGTCTACCTACGAGCAGTACTTC. This chain joins TRBV9 and TRBJ2-7, with a tentative D call TRBD2 (5 bases). The CDR3 covers 15 residues. Per the germline V gene, CDR1 is SGDLS and CDR2 is YYNGEE. Trimming pared 0 bases from V and 2 bases from J, leaving 12 bases between.

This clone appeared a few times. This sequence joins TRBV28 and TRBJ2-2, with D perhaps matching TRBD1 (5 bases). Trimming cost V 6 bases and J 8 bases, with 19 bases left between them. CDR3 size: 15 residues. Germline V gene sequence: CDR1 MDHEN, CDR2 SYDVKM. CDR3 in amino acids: CASRRQLPVPGELFF. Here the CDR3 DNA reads TGTGCCAGCAGAAGACAGCTACCGGTCCCAGGGGAGCTGTTTTTT.

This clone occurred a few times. In DNA form, the CDR3 reads TGTGCCAGCAGTTACGCTCCGAGCGGGTACGAGCAGTACTTC. Residues: CASSYAPSGYEQYF. The J gene is TRBJ2-7, the V gene TRBV6-6; maybe TRBD2 (6 bases). The ends were cut back, 2 bases at V and 4 bases at J, with 12 bases in the middle. CDR1 is MNHNY, CDR2 SVGAGI, per germline (reference sequence). There are 14 residues in the CDR3.

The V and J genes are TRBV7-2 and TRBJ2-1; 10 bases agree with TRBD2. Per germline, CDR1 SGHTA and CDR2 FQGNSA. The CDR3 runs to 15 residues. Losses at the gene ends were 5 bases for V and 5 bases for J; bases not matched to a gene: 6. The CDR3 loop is CASSPGLASHNEQFF. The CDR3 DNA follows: TGTGCCAGCAGCCCGGGACTAGCGTCGCACAATGAGCAGTTCTTC.

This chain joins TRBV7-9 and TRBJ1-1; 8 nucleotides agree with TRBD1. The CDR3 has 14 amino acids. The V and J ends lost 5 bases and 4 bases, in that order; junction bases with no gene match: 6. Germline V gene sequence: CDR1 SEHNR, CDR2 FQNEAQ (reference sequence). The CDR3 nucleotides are TGTGCCAGCAGCCCAAGACAGGGGTCCACTGAAGCTTTCTTT. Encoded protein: CASSPRQGSTEAFF.

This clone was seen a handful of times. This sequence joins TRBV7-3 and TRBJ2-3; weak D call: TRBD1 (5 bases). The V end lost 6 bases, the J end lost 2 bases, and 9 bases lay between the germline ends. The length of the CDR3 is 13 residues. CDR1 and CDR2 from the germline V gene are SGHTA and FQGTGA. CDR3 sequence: CASSQGYTDTQYF. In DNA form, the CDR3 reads TGTGCCAGCAGTCAGGGTTACACAGATACGCAGTATTTT.

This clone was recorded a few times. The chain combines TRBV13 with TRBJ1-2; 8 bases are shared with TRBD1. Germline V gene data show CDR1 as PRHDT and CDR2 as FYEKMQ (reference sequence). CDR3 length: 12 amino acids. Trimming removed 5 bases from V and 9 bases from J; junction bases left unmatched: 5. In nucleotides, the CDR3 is TGTGCCAGCAGCCCATGGACAGGGAGCTACACCTTC. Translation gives CASSPWTGSYTF.

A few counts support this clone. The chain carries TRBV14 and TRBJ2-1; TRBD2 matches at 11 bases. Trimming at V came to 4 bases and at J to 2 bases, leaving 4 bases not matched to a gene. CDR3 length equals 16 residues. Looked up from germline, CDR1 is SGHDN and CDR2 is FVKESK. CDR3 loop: CASSRLLAGAYNEQFF. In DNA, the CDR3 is TGTGCCAGCAGCCGACTACTAGCGGGAGCCTACAATGAGCAGTTCTTC. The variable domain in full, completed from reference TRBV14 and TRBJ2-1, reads EAGVTQFPSHSVIEKGQTVTLRCDPISGHDNLYWYRRVMGKEIKFLLHFVKESKQDESGMPNNRFLAERTGGTYSTLKVQPAELEDSGVYFCASSRLLAGAYNEQFFGPGTRLTVL.

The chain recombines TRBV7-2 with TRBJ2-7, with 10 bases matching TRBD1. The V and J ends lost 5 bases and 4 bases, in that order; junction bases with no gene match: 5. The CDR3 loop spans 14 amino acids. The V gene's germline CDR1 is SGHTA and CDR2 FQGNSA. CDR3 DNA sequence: TGTGCCAGCAGCCGAGACAGGGGGCCGTACGAGCAGTACTTC. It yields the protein CASSRDRGPYEQYF.

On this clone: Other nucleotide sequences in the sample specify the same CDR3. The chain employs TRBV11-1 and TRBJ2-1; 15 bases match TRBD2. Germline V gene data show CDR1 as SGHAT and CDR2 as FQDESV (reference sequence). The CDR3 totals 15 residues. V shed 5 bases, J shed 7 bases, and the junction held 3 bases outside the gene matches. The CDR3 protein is CASSPGTSGRNEQFF. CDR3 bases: TGTGCCAGCAGCCCCGGGACTAGCGGGAGGAATGAGCAGTTCTTC.

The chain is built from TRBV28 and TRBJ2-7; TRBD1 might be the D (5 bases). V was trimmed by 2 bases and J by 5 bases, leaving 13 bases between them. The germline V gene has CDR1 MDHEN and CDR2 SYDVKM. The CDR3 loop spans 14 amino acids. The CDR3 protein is CASSLRGREDEQYF. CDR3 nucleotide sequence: TGTGCCAGCAGTTTAAGGGGCAGGGAAGACGAGCAGTACTTC.

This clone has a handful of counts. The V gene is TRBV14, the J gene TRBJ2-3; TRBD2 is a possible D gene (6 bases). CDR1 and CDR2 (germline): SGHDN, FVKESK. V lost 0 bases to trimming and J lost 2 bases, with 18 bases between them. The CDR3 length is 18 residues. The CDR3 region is CASSQDRRGLGYTDTQYF. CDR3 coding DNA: TGTGCCAGCAGCCAAGATAGGCGGGGACTCGGCTACACAGATACGCAGTATTTT.

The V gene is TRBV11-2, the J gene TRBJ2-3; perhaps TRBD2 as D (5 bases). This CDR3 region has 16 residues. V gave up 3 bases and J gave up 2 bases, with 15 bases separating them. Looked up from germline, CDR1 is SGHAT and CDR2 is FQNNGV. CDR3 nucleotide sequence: TGTGCCAGCAGCTTTGAAGGGCTAGCCTACACAGATACGCAGTATTTT. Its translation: CASSFEGLAYTDTQYF.

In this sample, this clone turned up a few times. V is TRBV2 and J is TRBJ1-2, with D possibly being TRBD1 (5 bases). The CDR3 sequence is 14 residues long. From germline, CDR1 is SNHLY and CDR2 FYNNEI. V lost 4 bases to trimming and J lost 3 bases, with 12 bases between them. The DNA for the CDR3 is TGTGCCAGCAGTGGGACAATTGCGTACTATGGCTACACCTTC. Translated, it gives CASSGTIAYYGYTF.

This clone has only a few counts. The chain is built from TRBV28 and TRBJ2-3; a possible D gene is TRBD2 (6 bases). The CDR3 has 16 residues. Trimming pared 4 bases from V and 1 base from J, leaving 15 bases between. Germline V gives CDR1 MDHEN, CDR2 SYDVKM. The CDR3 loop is CASSSGLLSGTDTQYF. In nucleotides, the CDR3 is TGTGCCAGCAGTTCCGGACTACTCTCAGGCACAGATACGCAGTATTTT.

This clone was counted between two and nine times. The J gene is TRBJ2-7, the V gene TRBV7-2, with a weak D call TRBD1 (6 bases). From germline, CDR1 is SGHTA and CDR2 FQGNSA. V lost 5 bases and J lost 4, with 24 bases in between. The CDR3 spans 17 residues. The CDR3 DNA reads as TGTGCCAGCAGCCTTTCGGGCCTATTCGGGACAAGGTACGAGCAGTACTTC. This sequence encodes CASSLSGLFGTRYEQYF.